This T cell receptor (beta chain) was sequenced during a study of CD8+ T cells in alopecia areata. The CDR3 runs to 11 residues. Between the trimmed V and J ends, which lost 6 bases and 4 bases, there was a span of 10 bases. Germline-derived CDR1 and CDR2 are SQVTM and ANQGSEA. RNA was extracted and reverse transcribed into cDNA as the sequencing template. Assay: immunoSEQ multiplex PCR; the TCRdb copy retains only in-frame clones and omits some. The sample shows more than 90,000 clones, approximately 59% of them seen only once. Documented treatment: oral pan-JAK inhibitor, 5-10 mg twice daily. Source: CD8+ T cells sorted from blood, taken at week 4, from a patient treated with tofacitinib. The receptor was derived from a human donor with alopecia areata. The chain employs TRBV29-1 and TRBJ2-7, with no clear D. CDR3 sequence: CSVQIGYEQYF. DNA for the CDR3: TGCAGCGTCCAGATAGGGTACGAGCAGTACTTC.